This TCR beta chain was retrieved from a study of blood T cell repertoires in COVID-19 (dated by TCRdb to 2020 to 2022). With respect to the entire study: Samples from collaborators originated in the United States, Italy and Spain and spanned both the acute and convalescent phases of COVID-19. A de-identified subject ID, COVID-19 status, age in years and sex were almost always included in the sample metadata. A freely available public database, intended as a resource for researchers studying the immune response to SARS-CoV-2, is where the repertoires were released. Samples came from the ongoing ImmuneRACE study (first 160 participants) plus 1,254 subjects from 6 global collaborators. Where available, HLA class I and class II types were taken from metadata supplied by the sample provider and were not determined by assay-based typing. Deeply sampled blood TCRbeta repertoires from subjects exposed to, actively infected with, or recovered from COVID-19 were included in the dataset. The prospective study material was composed of cDNA or gDNA derived from T cells, B-cell-depleted T cells, or PBMCs.

As for this clone: The antigen it binds to is not known. No much larger clonotype is one base removed from it; base qualities were not supplied.

At one collaborating source in Seattle, patients were enrolled during active infection and were followed longitudinally through the course of disease. Collaborating institutions collected whole blood in K2EDTA tubes following their own protocols. Collaborator samples were shipped for TCRbeta analysis as frozen whole blood, isolated PBMCs, or DNA extracted from either sample type. Study-wide findings and limitations: Clinical and demographic metadata were provided uncurated, with the amount varying by source and participant.

TCRbeta CDR3 regions were amplified from genomic DNA by means of the immunoSEQ Assay, a bias-controlled multiplex PCR. The published analysis was carried out like this. Nucleated cell counts per sample were estimated from amplification of reference gene primers within the assay. Sequence reads were collapsed and filtered to measure the absolute abundance of every unique TCRbeta CDR3 rearrangement. For each sample, productive Simpson clonality was calculated as the square root of Simpson's diversity index across productive rearrangements. TCRdb obtained this table from immuneACCESS and retained in-frame rearrangements with V and J assigned. These tables miss some clones; where compared with another copy, unresolved V genes account for less than half of the shortfall, and the remainder is unexplained. The DNA gave D and trimming, while V, J and clone size come from that table. Counted in this sample were 35,000 to 40,000 clones; around 90% of them appeared once. Roughly 4.7% of the sample lies in the top ten.

V drops 5 bases and J drops 6 bases, leaving 20 bases in between. Reading from cysteine to phenylalanine, the CDR3 counts 16 amino acids. Left in the record is the CDR3 DNA by itself, 48 bases read in frame from the first base. The germline V gene yields SGHTA for CDR1 and FQGNSA for CDR2. This clonotype was sampled from a man aged 55 to 70 with COVID-19, enrolled during active disease. The sequence joins TRBV7-2 to TRBJ2-1, with no reliable assignment of the D segment. The sample comprised peripheral blood. The nucleotide sequence reads TGTGCCAGCAGCCCCCGGGTCGCGAGCCCGTCCAATGAGCAGTTCTTC. This is translated as CASSPRVASPSNEQFF. When the CDR3 is completed using the reference TRBV7-2 and TRBJ2-1 genes on either side, the full variable domain is GAGVSQSPSNKVTEKGKDVELRCDPISGHTALYWYRQSLGQGLEFLIYFQGNSAPDKSGLPSDRFSAERTGGSVSTLTIQRTQQEDSAVYLCASSPRVASPSNEQFFGPGTRLTVL.